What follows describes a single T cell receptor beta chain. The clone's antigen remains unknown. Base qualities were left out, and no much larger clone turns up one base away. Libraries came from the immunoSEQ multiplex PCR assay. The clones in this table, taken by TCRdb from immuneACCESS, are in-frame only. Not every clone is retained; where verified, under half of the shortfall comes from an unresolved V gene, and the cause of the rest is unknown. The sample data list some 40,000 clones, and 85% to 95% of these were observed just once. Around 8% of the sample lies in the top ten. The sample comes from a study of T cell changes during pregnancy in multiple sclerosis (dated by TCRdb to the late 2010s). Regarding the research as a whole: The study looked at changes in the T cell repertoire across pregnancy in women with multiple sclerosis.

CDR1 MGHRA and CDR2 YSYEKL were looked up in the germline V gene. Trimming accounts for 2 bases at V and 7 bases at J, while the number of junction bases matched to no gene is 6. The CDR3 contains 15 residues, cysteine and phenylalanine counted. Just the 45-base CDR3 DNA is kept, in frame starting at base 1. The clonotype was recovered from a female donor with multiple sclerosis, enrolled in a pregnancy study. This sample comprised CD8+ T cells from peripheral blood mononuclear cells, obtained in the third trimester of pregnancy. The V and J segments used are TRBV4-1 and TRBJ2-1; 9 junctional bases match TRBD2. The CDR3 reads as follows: CASSQLAGTVNEQFF. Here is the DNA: TGCGCCAGCAGCCAACTAGCGGGAACGGTTAATGAGCAGTTCTTC.